Shown below are 6 T cell receptor beta chains from a single sample sequenced in a study of radiation and T cells in renal cell carcinoma. Assay used: immunoSEQ multiplex PCR; TCRdb lists only in-frame clones, some missing. The table includes 100,000 to 150,000 clones, 65% to 85% detected once. As to time point: blood 2 weeks post-SBRT. The treatment was: 15 Gy SBRT to primary tumor, nephrectomy 4 weeks later. Material: blood, obtained from a patient whose treatment included radiotherapy and nephrectomy. Receptors were obtained from a man aged 45 to 65 with renal cell carcinoma.

The V and J genes are TRBV5-4 and TRBJ1-2; possibly TRBD1 for D (6 bases). Per germline, CDR1 SGHNT and CDR2 YYREEE (reference sequence). Trimming removed 1 base at V and 4 bases at J, with 14 bases between. This CDR3 spans 15 amino acids. CDR3 sequence: CASSLPSQGGYGYTF. The CDR3 DNA reads as TGTGCCAGCAGCTTGCCCTCACAGGGCGGCTATGGCTACACCTTC.

The V gene is TRBV5-1, the J gene TRBJ1-3; perhaps TRBD1 as D (5 bases). Germline V gene lookup returns CDR1 SGHRS and CDR2 YFSETQ. The CDR3 covers 13 residues. The V gene lost 4 bases and the J gene lost 4 bases, with 9 bases spanning the gap. CDR3 region: CASSPSGGNTIYF. The CDR3 DNA follows: TGCGCCAGCAGCCCCTCAGGGGGAAACACCATATATTTT.

V and J are TRBV28 and TRBJ1-3, with 10 bases that match TRBD1. This CDR3 has 15 amino acids. J gave up 2 bases and V 6 bases, and 4 bases lay outside the gene matches. CDR1 and CDR2 (germline): MDHEN, SYDVKM. This CDR3 is CASSIGQGAGNTIYF. The CDR3 DNA reads TGTGCCAGCAGCATCGGACAGGGGGCTGGAAACACCATATATTTT.

This chain uses TRBV7-8 with TRBJ1-5, with 11 bases matching TRBD1. V lost 3 bases, J lost 5 bases, and 6 bases stayed unmatched. Germline CDR1 is SGHVS and CDR2 is FQNEAQ. The CDR3 loop spans 16 amino acids. The CDR3, as DNA: TGTGCCAGCAGCTTGGGACAGGGGGTTCGCGATCAGCCCCAGCATTTT. Amino acids: CASSLGQGVRDQPQHF.

The rearrangement uses TRBV6-5 and TRBJ2-1; 9 bases are a match to TRBD2. The CDR3 runs to 15 residues. Trimming removed 5 bases from V and 8 bases from J; junction bases left unmatched: 10. Germline CDR1 is MNHEY and CDR2 is SVGAGI. The CDR3 nucleotides read TGTGCCAGCAGTGGACCGGGACTAGCATTCGATGAGCAGTTCTTC. Encoded protein: CASSGPGLAFDEQFF.

The chain has TRBV25-1 and TRBJ1-5; no clear D gene. The germline V gene has CDR1 MGHDK and CDR2 SYGVNS. CDR3 length: 15 amino acids. V was cut by 2 bases and J by 2 bases, with 10 bases left in between. CDR3 DNA: TGTGCCAGCAGTGAACTTGGGGAGGGCAATCAGCCCCAGCATTTT. Translated: CASSELGEGNQPQHF.